This T cell receptor beta chain originates from a study of T cell responses to AZD1222 COVID-19 vaccine. As to this clone: Its antigen is not known.

The CDR3 loop spans 13 amino acids. Looked up from germline, CDR1 is LNHDA and CDR2 is SQIVND (reference sequence). V was shortened by 5 bases and J by 5 bases, with 9 bases between the two germline ends. Study results and caveats: Nearly half of spike-specific TCRs reportedly target unmutated variant regions. The repertoires were collected only after the peak T cell response. Baseline antibody screening turned up just a handful of seropositive AZD1222 recipients.

Libraries were prepared by immunoSEQ multiplex PCR; TCRdb keeps only in-frame clonotypes and omits some of them. The repertoire has some 120,000 clones, just over 85% of them found once; the top ten carry approximately 7%. The source was peripheral blood, collected on day 0 of AZD1222 vaccination. The rearrangement joins TRBV19 to TRBJ2-2; perhaps TRBD1 as D (5 bases). This receptor was obtained from an adult in good health. The CDR3 bases are TGTGCCAGTAGTGCCCGGACAACCGGGGAGCTGTTTTTT. As protein: CASSARTTGELFF.